The 7 T cell receptor beta chains below were found in one sample sequenced in a study of cytomegalovirus exposure and HLA in healthy donors (dated by TCRdb to 2016 to 2017). Libraries were built with the immunoSEQ multiplex PCR assay. A mixture of 60 forward primers for TCR Vbeta segments and 13 reverse primers for TCR Jbeta segments was used in the multiplex PCR. Sourced from immuneACCESS, this table was stored by TCRdb with only in-frame sequences that have V and J called. A share of the clones is absent; for the studies checked, an unresolved V gene accounts for under half, and the remainder has no known explanation. In this sample the table shows 110,000 or so clones, around 70% of which occur a single time. The top ten clonotypes cover roughly 4.2% of the sample. Input material: PBMCs. These receptor sequences come from a woman in her forties in good health and CMV-seropositive.

The chain couples TRBV5-1 to TRBJ2-5; D is perhaps TRBD1 (6 bases). Per germline, CDR1 SGHRS and CDR2 YFSETQ. CDR3 length: 14 amino acids. Trimming took off 1 base at V and 5 bases at J, with 12 bases between the two ends. The CDR3 DNA reads TGCGCCAGCAGCTTGATGGGGGCTGCGGAGACCCAGTACTTC. The encoded protein is CASSLMGAAETQYF.

CDR3 DNA: TGTGCCAGCAGGTACGGACAGGGCTTTACTCTGAACACTGAAGCTTTCTTT. Its protein is CASRYGQGFTLNTEAFF. The chain has TRBV13 and TRBJ1-1, with TRBD1 matching over 8 bases. V was pared by 6 bases and J by 0 bases, with 12 bases of the junction left unmatched. Per germline, CDR1 PRHDT and CDR2 FYEKMQ (reference sequence). The CDR3 contains 17 residues. The full variable domain, rest sourced from reference TRBV13 and TRBJ1-1, is AAGVIQSPRHLIKEKRETATLKCYPIPRHDTVYWYQQGPGQDPQFLISFYEKMQSDKGSIPDRFSAQQFSDYHSELNMSSLELGDSALYFCASRYGQGFTLNTEAFFGQGTRLTVV.

The chain has TRBV5-1 and TRBJ2-7; TRBD2 matches 15 bases. V lost 5 bases to trimming and J lost 2 bases; unmatched junction nucleotides: 8. CDR1 and CDR2 (germline): SGHRS, YFSETQ. This CDR3 region has 17 residues. CDR3 protein: CASSPGTSGGIPYEQYF. The CDR3 bases are TGCGCCAGCAGTCCCGGGACTAGCGGGGGGATCCCCTACGAGCAGTACTTC.

This clone was seen only a few times. The V call is TRBV5-1, the J call TRBJ2-7; TRBD2 matches at 12 bases. Germline V lookup: CDR1 SGHRS, CDR2 YFSETQ. The CDR3 runs to 17 residues. Losses at the gene ends were 4 bases for V and 2 bases for J; bases not matched to a gene: 10. The CDR3 sequence is CASSQALLAGGAYEQYF. Here the CDR3 DNA reads TGCGCCAGCAGCCAAGCACTTCTAGCGGGAGGGGCCTACGAGCAGTACTTC.

This clone was seen once. Other DNA sequences of this sample code for an identical CDR3. The chain employs TRBV5-1 and TRBJ2-1, with TRBD1 matching over 7 bases. The CDR3 spans 14 residues. Germline V gene lookup returns CDR1 SGHRS and CDR2 YFSETQ. J lost 3 bases, V lost 4 bases, and 4 bases had no gene match. CDR3 sequence: CASSLRQGYNEQFF. In nucleotides, the CDR3 is TGCGCCAGCAGCCTTCGACAGGGCTACAATGAGCAGTTCTTC.

V and J are TRBV7-9 and TRBJ2-3; a weak D match, TRBD2 (6 bases). The V gene's germline CDR1 is SEHNR and CDR2 FQNEAQ (reference sequence). The CDR3 runs to 15 residues. The V gene lost 5 bases and the J gene lost 4 bases, with 16 bases spanning the gap. CDR3 loop: CASSPEPSGADTQYF. CDR3 nucleotide sequence: TGTGCCAGCAGCCCTGAACCCTCGGGGGCAGATACGCAGTATTTT.

The V call is TRBV5-1, the J call TRBJ2-2; 9 nucleotides agree with TRBD1. The germline gives CDR1 SGHRS, CDR2 YFSETQ. This CDR3 has 19 amino acids. V dropped 2 bases and J dropped 2; count of bases not matched to a gene: 13. This CDR3 reads CASSFPIGTGFVNTGELFF. CDR3 coding DNA: TGCGCCAGCAGCTTTCCCATAGGGACAGGGTTCGTTAACACCGGGGAGCTGTTTTTT.